This T cell receptor beta chain is drawn from a study of blood T cells in healthy people across ages. Overall study findings and caveats: With age, beta diversity per million T cells declined roughly linearly, significantly by over 35.

Comments on this clonotype: Its antigen remains unknown.

Next came a second PCR, run for roughly 7 to 12 cycles, which used a sample-barcoded 5' primer along with a J-beta primer mix. TCRdb reprocessed the 5' RACE reads via MiXCR and lists one record per CDR3 protein. The sample consists of 1.6 million or so distinct CDR3 sequences, around 36% of them appearing once. This CDR3 region has 15 residues. V was pared by 5 bases and J by 5 bases, with 10 bases of the junction left unmatched. Germline assignment: CDR1 SGHTA and CDR2 FQGTGA. The chain uses TRBV7-3 and TRBJ2-3; 7 bases map to TRBD2. The receptor's source is a young woman in good health. The sample was blood. The CDR3 nucleotides read TGTGCCAGCAGCGATGTGGCGGGAGTCTTAGATACGCAGTATTTT. It translates to CASSDVAGVLDTQYF.